The clone carrying this TCR beta chain was seen at least ten times. Its antigen is unidentified. Attached unique molecular identifiers marked individual cDNA molecules. TCRdb fed the 5' RACE reads into MiXCR, producing one record per CDR3 protein. Of about 36,000 distinct CDR3 sequences in the sample, about 6.8% were seen once. The record originates from a study of early T cells in non-severe SARS-CoV-2 infection. Study-wide background: Sequenced material consisted of bulk RNA (from unsorted whole blood), and chains were unpaired. Study-wide findings and caveats: Using VDJdb, the matching emphasized anti-spike CD8 responses while missing private and CD4 specificities.

The CDR3 contains 16 residues. V was pared by 3 bases and J by 8 bases, with 10 bases of the junction left unmatched. Germline V gene sequence: CDR1 KGHSH, CDR2 LQKENI. This TCR was recovered from an adult who was a healthcare worker with PCR-confirmed SARS-CoV-2 infection or an uninfected control (not recorded which). The material sequenced was whole blood, taken at baseline. V gene TRBV18 combines with J gene TRBJ1-4, with TRBD1 matching over 9 bases. CDR3: CASSPKGMTGGEKLFF. The CDR3 DNA sequence: TGTGCCAGCTCACCTAAAGGGATGACAGGGGGAGAAAAACTGTTTTTT.